Sequencing of this T cell receptor beta chain was carried out in a study of shared clonotypes between healthy human individuals. Germline-derived CDR1 and CDR2 are SGHTA and FQGNSA. V was clipped by 0 bases and J by 2 bases; unmatched bases: 1. The CDR3 has 15 amino acids. Worth noting for this clone: Antigen unknown. This same CDR3 is encoded by further DNA sequences in the sample.

The repertoire was sequenced with immunoSEQ multiplex PCR; TCRdb's copy has only in-frame clones and lacks some. The sample lists about 2.4 million clones; approximately 93% were seen once. Study findings and constraints: An effect of sequencing depth on clonotype sharing among donors was expected. Naive CD4 clonotypes were shared across a handful of donors at roughly 5.3%.

The specimen sequenced was naive CD4+ T cells from PBMCs. Stated subset: CD45RA+ positively selected. This clonotype was obtained from a man aged 18 to 35 in good health. Some clones in this sample may be carry-over from other donors' samples. The chain employs TRBV7-2 and TRBJ2-1; 7 bases match TRBD1. CDR3 bases: TGTGCCAGCAGCTTAGCTGGGACAGCCTACAATGAGCAGTTCTTC. Amino acid sequence: CASSLAGTAYNEQFF.